The present TCR beta chain was sequenced within a study of blood T cell repertoires in COVID-19. Study summary: The samples span acute and convalescent COVID-19 from the United States, Italy and Spain. T cells, B-cell-depleted T cells, or PBMCs supplied cDNA or gDNA.

Original analysis: Estimates of nucleated cell counts were drawn from the amplification of reference gene primers. Here immunoSEQ multiplex PCR was the method, and the copy in TCRdb shows in-frame clones only, minus some. That table gives V, J and clone size, and the DNA gave D and trimming. This repertoire shows around 250,000 clones, more than 70% found once; its top ten account for approximately 5.3%. This CDR3 has 13 amino acids. V was shortened by 9 bases and J by 7 bases, with 15 bases between the two germline ends. J is TRBJ1-4 and V is TRBV12-3 or TRBV12-4, with D possibly matching TRBD1 (5 bases). Input material: peripheral blood. The origin of this receptor is a man older than 75 with acute or convalescent COVID-19. The CDR3 reads CASGQGNGEKLFF. As DNA, the CDR3 is TGTGCCAGTGGGCAGGGAAATGGTGAAAAACTGTTTTTT.